The 10 T cell receptor beta chains reported below all come from one sample, sequenced in a study of T cell responses to AZD1222 COVID-19 vaccine. Clones were read by immunoSEQ multiplex PCR, and TCRdb kept only the in-frame ones, dropping some. The sample consists of 120,000 or so clones, about 86% of them appearing once. Source: peripheral blood, taken 28 days after the second AZD1222 dose. The origin of the receptors is an adult who received the AZD1222 COVID-19 vaccine.

The chain recombines TRBV6-5 with TRBJ2-7; D remains ambiguous. This CDR3 is 12 amino acids long. CDR1 is MNHEY, CDR2 SVGAGI, per germline. V lost 7 bases, J lost 0 bases, and 7 bases lay in between. For the CDR3, the DNA is TGTGCCAGCATAGGCAACTCCTACGAGCAGTACTTC. The encoded protein is CASIGNSYEQYF.

The chain combines TRBV19 with TRBJ2-3; D may be TRBD2 (6 bases). The CDR3 contains 18 residues. Trimming removed 7 bases at V and 1 base at J, with 24 bases between. CDR1 is LNHDA and CDR2 is SQIVND in the germline V gene (reference sequence). CDR3 loop: CASTSPRGGKPGTDTQYF. The CDR3, as DNA: TGTGCCAGTACATCCCCGCGGGGCGGGAAACCTGGCACAGATACGCAGTATTTT.

This clone was seen ten or more times. The genes are TRBV15 and TRBJ1-5; possible D gene TRBD1, 6 bases. CDR1 LNHNV and CDR2 YYDKDF come from the germline V gene (reference sequence). V shed 5 bases and J shed 1 base, with 12 bases lying between them. The CDR3 length is 15 residues. CDR3 in amino acids: CATSRRGGSNQPQHF. The DNA of the CDR3 is TGTGCCACCAGCCGGCGGGGGGGCAGCAATCAGCCCCAGCATTTT.

V and J are TRBV12-3 or TRBV12-4 and TRBJ2-7; D gene unclear. V was shortened by 0 bases and J by 6 bases, with 6 bases between the two germline ends. The CDR3 is made up of 12 amino acids. The DNA for the CDR3 is TGTGCCAGCAGTTTAGCGCTCGTCGAGCAGTACTTC. It encodes CASSLALVEQYF.

The V and J genes are TRBV7-2 and TRBJ2-1; D unclear. Germline V gene sequence: CDR1 SGHTA, CDR2 FQGNSA. The CDR3 has 15 residues. V lost 5 bases, J lost 5 bases, and 16 bases lay in between. The CDR3 DNA is TGTGCCAGCAGCCCACGGCGTGTAGGAAACAATGAGCAGTTCTTC. Protein sequence: CASSPRRVGNNEQFF. Filled out from reference TRBV7-2 and TRBJ2-1, the complete variable domain reads GAGVSQSPSNKVTEKGKDVELRCDPISGHTALYWYRQSLGQGLEFLIYFQGNSAPDKSGLPSDRFSAERTGGSVSTLTIQRTQQEDSAVYLCASSPRRVGNNEQFFGPGTRLTVL.

This chain links TRBV6-4 with TRBJ2-1; perhaps D is TRBD1 or TRBD2 (6 bases each). V gave up 2 bases and J gave up 4 bases, with 9 bases separating them. CDR1 and CDR2 from the germline V gene are MRHNA and SNTAGT. This CDR3 comprises 14 residues. The CDR3 bases are TGTGCCAGCAGTGACAGGGGGGATTACAATGAGCAGTTCTTC. Amino acid sequence: CASSDRGDYNEQFF.

The chain uses TRBV5-6 and TRBJ2-7; 7 positions agree with TRBD1. From germline, CDR1 is SGHDT and CDR2 YYEEEE. V was pared by 0 bases and J by 3 bases, with 0 bases of the junction left unmatched. This CDR3 region has 13 residues. CDR3 bases: TGTGCCAGCAGCTTGGACAGGGGCTACGAGCAGTACTTC. Protein product: CASSLDRGYEQYF.

This chain uses TRBV28 with TRBJ1-5; D unclear. Trimming removed 2 bases from V and 5 bases from J, with 10 bases in between. Germline CDR1 MDHEN, CDR2 SYDVKM. There are 14 residues in the CDR3. CDR3 nucleotide sequence: TGTGCCAGCAGTTTACTAGAGGGCGATCAGCCCCAGCATTTT. Its translation is CASSLLEGDQPQHF.

The chain employs TRBV9 and TRBJ1-2, with D maybe TRBD1 (5 bases). This CDR3 has 14 residues. Per germline, CDR1 SGDLS and CDR2 YYNGEE. The V and J ends lost 1 base and 10 bases respectively, with 17 bases between them. The DNA for the CDR3 is TGTGCCAGCAGCGTAACTTTTGACAGTTTTGTCTACACCTTC. It translates to CASSVTFDSFVYTF.

The V and J genes are TRBV9 and TRBJ1-3; 8 bases are a match to TRBD1. V lost 4 bases, J lost 0 bases, and 6 bases stayed unmatched. The CDR3 length is 16 residues. The germline V gene has CDR1 SGDLS and CDR2 YYNGEE. The DNA of the CDR3 is TGTGCCAGCAGCCCCCGGACAGGGAGCTCTGGAAACACCATATATTTT. It translates to CASSPRTGSSGNTIYF.